Shown below are 5 T cell receptor beta chains from a single sample sequenced in a study of response to subunit inactivated influenza vaccine. MiXCR, applied by TCRdb to the RT-PCR reads, yields one record per CDR3 protein. Of 500,000 to 600,000 distinct CDR3 sequences in the sample, around 8% were seen once. The source material was PBMCs from blood, sampled roughly 24 months after vaccination. These TCRs come from a man in his fifties or sixties who received an inactivated influenza vaccine.

This chain joins TRBV12-3 or TRBV12-4 and TRBJ2-1; D is unresolved. The germline V and J ends were trimmed by 3 bases and 10 bases, with 10 bases remaining between them. There are 12 residues in the CDR3. Here the CDR3 reads CASSFGIAEQFF. The CDR3 DNA reads TGTGCCAGCAGTTTTGGGATCGCGGAGCAGTTCTTC.

This clonotype was observed at least ten times. The chain employs TRBV20-1 and TRBJ2-7; a weak D match, TRBD2 (5 bases). The V gene lost 6 bases and the J gene lost 3 bases, with 15 bases spanning the gap. Germline CDR1 is DFQATT and CDR2 is SNEGSKA (reference sequence). This CDR3 spans 13 amino acids. CDR3 sequence reads: CSASQSGGYEQYF. DNA for the CDR3: TGCAGTGCCAGCCAGAGCGGAGGCTACGAGCAGTACTTC.

This clonotype was recorded many times. This chain links TRBV29-1 with TRBJ1-2, with 7 bases aligning to TRBD1. CDR3 length: 12 residues. The germline V gene has CDR1 SQVTM and CDR2 ANQGSEA. Trimming cost V 3 bases and J 4 bases; bases outside gene matches: 2. The CDR3 sequence: CSVDRDSYGYTF. CDR3 nucleotides: TGCAGCGTTGACCGGGACAGCTATGGCTACACCTTC.

V is TRBV20-1 and J is TRBJ1-2; TRBD1 matches 7 bases. The CDR3 is made up of 14 amino acids. The germline V gene encodes CDR1 DFQATT and CDR2 SNEGSKA (reference sequence). The ends lost 1 base at V and 8 bases at J; junction bases unmatched: 10. The CDR3 region is CSARGQGTPIGYTF. The DNA for the CDR3 is TGCAGTGCTAGAGGACAGGGAACCCCTATAGGCTACACCTTC.

The V gene is TRBV7-2, the J gene TRBJ1-4; D is undetermined. This CDR3 has 12 residues. Germline assignment: CDR1 SGHTA and CDR2 FQGNSA. V dropped 1 base and J dropped 7 bases, with 4 bases sitting between them. DNA for the CDR3: TGTGCCAGCAGCTTAGTACGTGAAAAACTGTTTTTT. This translates into CASSLVREKLFF.